This record covers a single TCR beta chain. The antigen remains unidentified. The germline V and J ends were trimmed by 1 base and 0 bases, with 10 bases remaining between them. CDR1 and CDR2 (germline): LNHDA, SQIVND (reference sequence). This CDR3 has 16 amino acids. The data stem from a study of Ad26.COV2.S vaccination and SARS-CoV-2 variants. Across the whole study: The authors gave Ad26.COV2.S intramuscularly, either once or twice 56 days apart.

The table came from immunoSEQ multiplex PCR; TCRdb's copy has only in-frame clones and leaves some out. The table records a few hundred thousand clones, 85% to 90% of them present only once. Study outcomes and limitations: Placebo and vaccine recipients had non-spike TCR breadth that was similar. Total T cell responses were possibly underestimated by TCR breadth and depth analyses.

Treatment given: about 20 received Ad26.COV2.S at low or high dose, single or two shots; about 5 received placebo; per-sample allocation not given. Material that was analyzed had been drawn on day 63 after the first vaccine or placebo injection. This TCR was sampled from a person aged 18-65 years who received the Ad26.COV2.S COVID-19 vaccine or a placebo. The V and J genes are TRBV19 and TRBJ2-1; D is unclear. The sample in question was peripheral blood, obtained in a trial of Ad26.COV2.S vaccine versus placebo. The CDR3 DNA sequence: TGTGCCAGTAGTATAGTCGACCCGAGCTCCTACAATGAGCAGTTCTTC. Translation: CASSIVDPSSYNEQFF.